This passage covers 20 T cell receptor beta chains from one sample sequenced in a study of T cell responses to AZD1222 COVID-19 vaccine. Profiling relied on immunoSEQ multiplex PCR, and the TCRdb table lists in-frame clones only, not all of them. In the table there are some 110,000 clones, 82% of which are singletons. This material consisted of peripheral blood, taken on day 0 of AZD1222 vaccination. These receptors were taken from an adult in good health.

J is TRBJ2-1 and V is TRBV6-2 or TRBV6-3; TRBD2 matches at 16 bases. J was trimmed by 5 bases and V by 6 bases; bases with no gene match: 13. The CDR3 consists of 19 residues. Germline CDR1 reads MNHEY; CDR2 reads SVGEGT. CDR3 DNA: TGTGCCAGCAGCGTTTACTCCGGGACTAGCGGGGGGGCCGACAATGAGCAGTTCTTC. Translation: CASSVYSGTSGGADNEQFF.

The CDR3 protein is CASSLAGSEKLFF. The DNA for the CDR3 is TGTGCCAGCAGCTTAGCGGGTTCAGAAAAACTGTTTTTT. The chain employs TRBV11-1 and TRBJ1-4; D call uncertain. The CDR3 has 13 amino acids. Germline V gene sequence: CDR1 SGHAT, CDR2 FQDESV (reference sequence). V dropped 0 bases and J dropped 8 bases, with 7 bases sitting between them.

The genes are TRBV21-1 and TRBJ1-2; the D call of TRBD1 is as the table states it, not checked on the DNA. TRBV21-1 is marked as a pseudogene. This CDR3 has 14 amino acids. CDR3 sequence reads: CASSKDREHYGYTF. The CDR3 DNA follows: TGTGCCAGCAGCAAAGACAGGGAGCACTATGGCTACACCTTC.

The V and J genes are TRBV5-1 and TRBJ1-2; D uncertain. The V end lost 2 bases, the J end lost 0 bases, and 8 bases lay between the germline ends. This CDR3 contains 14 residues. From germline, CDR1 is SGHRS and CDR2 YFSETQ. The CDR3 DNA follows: TGCGCCAGCAGCTTTACTTCTGCTAACTATGGCTACACCTTC. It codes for CASSFTSANYGYTF.

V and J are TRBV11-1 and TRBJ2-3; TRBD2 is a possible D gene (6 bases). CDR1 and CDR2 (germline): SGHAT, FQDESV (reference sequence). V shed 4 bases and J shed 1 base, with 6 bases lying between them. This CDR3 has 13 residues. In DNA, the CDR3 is TGTGCCAGCAGCTGGGGGGGCACAGATACGCAGTATTTT. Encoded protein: CASSWGGTDTQYF.

The CDR3 spells CASSLAAGQGYEQYF. As DNA, the CDR3 is TGTGCCAGCAGCTTAGCGGCGGGGCAGGGCTACGAGCAGTACTTC. The chain has TRBV7-2 and TRBJ2-7; perhaps TRBD2 as D (6 bases). This CDR3 spans 15 amino acids. The germline V gene has CDR1 SGHTA and CDR2 FQGNSA. V was trimmed by 0 bases and J by 3 bases, leaving 12 bases between them.

CDR3 DNA: TGCGCCAGCAGGGGTACTAACTCCTACGTCGAGCAGTACTTC. This gives the protein CASRGTNSYVEQYF. The chain carries TRBV5-1 and TRBJ2-7; no clear D gene. CDR1 is SGHRS and CDR2 is YFSETQ in the germline V gene. The CDR3 consists of 14 residues. Deletions cut 5 bases from V and 6 bases from J, with 18 bases between.

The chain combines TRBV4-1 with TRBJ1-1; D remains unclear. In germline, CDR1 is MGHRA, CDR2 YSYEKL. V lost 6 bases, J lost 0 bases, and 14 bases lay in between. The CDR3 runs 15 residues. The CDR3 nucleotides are TGCGCCAGCAGACCGTTTCAAGTACTGAACACTGAAGCTTTCTTT. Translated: CASRPFQVLNTEAFF.

DNA of the CDR3: TGTGCCAGCAGCTTAGATGGCACCCCGCAAGAGACCCAGTACTTC. Its protein product is CASSLDGTPQETQYF. The chain couples TRBV7-2 to TRBJ2-5; D is unresolved. In germline, CDR1 is SGHTA, CDR2 FQGNSA. V dropped 1 base and J dropped 2 bases, with 11 bases sitting between them. The CDR3 sequence is 15 residues long.

CDR3 loop: CASSLYGQGTGANTEAFF. The CDR3 coding sequence is TGCGCCAGCAGCTTGTATGGACAGGGGACCGGTGCGAACACTGAAGCTTTCTTT. The gene calls are TRBV5-1 and TRBJ1-1, with 9 nucleotides matching TRBD1. Germline V gives CDR1 SGHRS, CDR2 YFSETQ. The CDR3 runs to 18 residues. With V trimmed by 1 base and J by 1 base, 11 bases remained unmatched. The full variable domain, completed using reference TRBV5-1 and TRBJ1-1, is KAGVTQTPRYLIKTRGQQVTLSCSPISGHRSVSWYQQTPGQGLQFLFEYFSETQRNKGNFPGRFSGRQFSNSRSEMNVSTLELGDSALYLCASSLYGQGTGANTEAFFGQGTRLTVV.

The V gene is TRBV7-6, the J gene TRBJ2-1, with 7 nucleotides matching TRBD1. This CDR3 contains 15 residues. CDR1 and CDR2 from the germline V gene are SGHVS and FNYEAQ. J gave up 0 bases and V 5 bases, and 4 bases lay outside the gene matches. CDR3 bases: TGTGCCAGCAGCCGAGGGGGCCGCTCCTACAATGAGCAGTTCTTC. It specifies CASSRGGRSYNEQFF.

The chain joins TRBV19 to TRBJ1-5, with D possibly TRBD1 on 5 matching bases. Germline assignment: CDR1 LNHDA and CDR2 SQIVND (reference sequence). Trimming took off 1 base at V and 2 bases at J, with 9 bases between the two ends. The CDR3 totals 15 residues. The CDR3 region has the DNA TGTGCCAGTAGTATAGCCGCAGGGCGCAATCAGCCCCAGCATTTT. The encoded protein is CASSIAAGRNQPQHF. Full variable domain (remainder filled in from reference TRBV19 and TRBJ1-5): DGGITQSPKYLFRKEGQNVTLSCEQNLNHDAMYWYRQDPGQGLRLIYYSQIVNDFQKGDIAEGYSVSREKKESFPLTVTSAQKNPTAFYLCASSIAAGRNQPQHFGDGTRLSIL.

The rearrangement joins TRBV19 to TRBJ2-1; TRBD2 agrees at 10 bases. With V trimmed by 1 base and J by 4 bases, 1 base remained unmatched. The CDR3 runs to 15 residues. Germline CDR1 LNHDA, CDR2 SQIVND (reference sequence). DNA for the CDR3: TGTGCCAGTAGTATAGCAGCGGGGGGGTACAATGAGCAGTTCTTC. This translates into CASSIAAGGYNEQFF.

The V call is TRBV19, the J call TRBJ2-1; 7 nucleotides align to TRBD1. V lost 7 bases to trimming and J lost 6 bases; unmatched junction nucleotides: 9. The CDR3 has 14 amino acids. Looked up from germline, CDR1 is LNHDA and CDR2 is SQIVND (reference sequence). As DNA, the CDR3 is TGTGCCAGTATTAAAACGGGACAGATCAATGAGCAGTTCTTC. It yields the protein CASIKTGQINEQFF.

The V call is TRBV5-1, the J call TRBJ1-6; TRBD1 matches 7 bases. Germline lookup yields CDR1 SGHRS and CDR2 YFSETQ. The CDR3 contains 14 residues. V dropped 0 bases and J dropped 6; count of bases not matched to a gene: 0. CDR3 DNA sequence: TGCGCCAGCAGCTTGGACAGGGGTAATTCACCCCTCCACTTT. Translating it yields CASSLDRGNSPLHF.

CDR3 loop: CASSRRNEKLFF. The CDR3 DNA reads TGTGCCAGCTCACGACGTAATGAAAAACTGTTTTTT. This sequence joins TRBV18 and TRBJ1-4; D ambiguous. The length of the CDR3 is 12 residues. V was clipped by 4 bases and J by 4 bases, with 4 bases between them. Germline V gives CDR1 KGHSH, CDR2 LQKENI.

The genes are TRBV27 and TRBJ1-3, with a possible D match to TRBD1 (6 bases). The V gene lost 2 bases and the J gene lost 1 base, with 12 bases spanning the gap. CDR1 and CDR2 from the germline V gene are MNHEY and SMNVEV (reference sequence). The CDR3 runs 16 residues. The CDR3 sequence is CASSLGGSSSGNTIYF. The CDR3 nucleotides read TGTGCCAGCAGTTTAGGGGGCAGTTCATCTGGAAACACCATATATTTT.

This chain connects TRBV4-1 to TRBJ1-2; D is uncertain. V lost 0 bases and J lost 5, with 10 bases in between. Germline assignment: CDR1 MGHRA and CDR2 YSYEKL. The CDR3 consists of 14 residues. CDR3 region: CASSQEGLGYGYTF. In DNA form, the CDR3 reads TGCGCCAGCAGCCAAGAGGGGTTAGGTTATGGCTACACCTTC.

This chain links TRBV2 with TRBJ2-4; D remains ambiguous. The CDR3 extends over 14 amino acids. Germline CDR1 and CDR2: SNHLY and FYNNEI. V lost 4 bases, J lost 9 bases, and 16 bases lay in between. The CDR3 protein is CASSAETQSSIQYF. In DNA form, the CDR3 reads TGTGCCAGCAGTGCCGAGACCCAATCGAGCATTCAGTACTTC.

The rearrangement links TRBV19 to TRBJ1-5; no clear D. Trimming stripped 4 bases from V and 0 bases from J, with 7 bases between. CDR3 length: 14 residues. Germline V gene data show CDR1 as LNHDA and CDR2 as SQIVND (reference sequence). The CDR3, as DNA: TGTGCCAGTAGTAAGCGAAATAGCAATCAGCCCCAGCATTTT. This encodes CASSKRNSNQPQHF.